The source of this TCR beta chain is a study of monozygotic twins with inflammatory bowel disease. Template switching added UMIs carrying a 6-nucleotide sample barcode. Using the 5' RACE reads, TCRdb records one entry per CDR3 protein without DNA. The sample spans some 210,000 distinct CDR3 sequences; the ten largest clones claim roughly 1.5%. The CDR3 is 12 amino acids. Sequenced material: blood. The rearrangement joins TRBV12-3 or TRBV12-4 to TRBJ2-1. The sequence came from a human donor with ulcerative colitis or Crohn's disease, or a healthy co-twin of an affected twin (not recorded which). This chain's CDR3 is CASSSMGNEQFF.